The 6 T cell receptor beta chains below come from one sample, sequenced in a study of blood T cell repertoires in COVID-19. Assay: immunoSEQ multiplex PCR; the TCRdb copy retains only in-frame clones and omits some. Of around 200,000 clones in the sample, 85% to 90% are singletons; the top ten hold around 1.3%. Sequencing was carried out using PBMCs or T cells enriched from blood (not recorded which). All receptors come from a man under 40 who had recovered from COVID-19.

V and J are TRBV4-1 and TRBJ2-1; 8 positions match TRBD2. This CDR3 is built from 14 residues. CDR1 is MGHRA and CDR2 is YSYEKL in the germline V gene. V gave up 4 bases and J gave up 3 bases; unmatched junction bases: 2. CDR3 nucleotides: TGCGCCAGCAGCCCCGGGACTAGCTACAATGAGCAGTTCTTC. Encoded protein: CASSPGTSYNEQFF.

This rearrangement joins TRBV4-1 to TRBJ2-1, with 9 positions matching TRBD2. Per germline, CDR1 MGHRA and CDR2 YSYEKL. The CDR3 contains 17 residues. After removal of 4 bases from V and 5 bases from J, the junction contained 12 bases not matched to a gene. CDR3 residues: CASSLDPGLASDNEQFF. In DNA form, the CDR3 reads TGCGCCAGCAGCCTTGACCCGGGACTAGCTTCGGACAATGAGCAGTTCTTC.

The rearrangement uses TRBV23-1 and TRBJ2-7; TRBD2 agrees at 7 bases. TRBV23-1 is an ORF for which the function is uncertain. There are 13 residues in the CDR3. The ends lost 2 bases at V and 3 bases at J; junction bases unmatched: 1. The DNA for the CDR3 is TGCGCCAGCAGTCAAGCGGGGGACTACGAGCAGTACTTC. Translated, it gives CASSQAGDYEQYF.

V and J are TRBV13 and TRBJ2-7, with 8 bases matching TRBD2. Germline trimming cut 0 bases from V and 3 bases from J; bases unmatched to any gene: 7. This CDR3 is built from 16 residues. Germline V gives CDR1 PRHDT, CDR2 FYEKMQ (reference sequence). CDR3 protein: CASSLGGTSGIYEQYF. DNA of the CDR3: TGTGCCAGCAGCTTAGGGGGCACTAGCGGCATCTACGAGCAGTACTTC.

This rearrangement joins TRBV29-1 to TRBJ2-7; TRBD1 matches 8 bases. J gave up 1 base and V 5 bases, and 7 bases lay outside the gene matches. This CDR3 is 14 amino acids long. The germline CDR1 and CDR2 sequences are SQVTM and ANQGSEA. This chain's CDR3 is CSVLTGEISYEQYF. CDR3 coding DNA: TGCAGCGTTTTGACAGGGGAGATATCCTACGAGCAGTACTTC.

This clone occurred a few times. The rearrangement joins TRBV2 to TRBJ1-3; 10 nucleotides match TRBD1. The CDR3 consists of 17 residues. Germline loops: CDR1 SNHLY, CDR2 FYNNEI. V gave up 5 bases and J gave up 2 bases; unmatched junction bases: 9. CDR3 coding DNA: TGTGCCAGCAGTAAGTTAGGGACAGGGGACCCTGGAAACACCATATATTTT. Translation gives CASSKLGTGDPGNTIYF. Filled out from reference TRBV2 and TRBJ1-3, the complete variable domain reads EPEVTQTPSHQVTQMGQEVILRCVPISNHLYFYWYRQILGQKVEFLVSFYNNEISEKSEIFDDQFSVERPDGSNFTLKIRSTKLEDSAMYFCASSKLGTGDPGNTIYFGEGSWLTVV.